The following is a TCR beta chain sequence with its context. TCRdb keeps only in-frame clones here, not all; method: immunoSEQ multiplex PCR. In the table there are 70,000 to 75,000 clones, 92% of which are singletons. This CDR3 is built from 13 residues. V shed 3 bases, J shed 10 bases, and the junction held 6 bases outside the gene matches. The V gene's germline CDR1 is MGHRA and CDR2 YSYEKL. The sample comes from a study of T cell changes during pregnancy in multiple sclerosis. The chain uses TRBV4-1 and TRBJ2-1; TRBD2 aligns across 7 bases. The sample was peripheral blood, taken before pregnancy. The TCR comes from a female donor with multiple sclerosis, enrolled in a pregnancy study. DNA of the CDR3: TGCGCCAGCAGCCAGGTAAGCGGGAAGGAGCAGTTCTTC. Its protein product is CASSQVSGKEQFF.